This T cell receptor beta chain was obtained from a study of blood T cell repertoires in COVID-19. Study-wide context: Samples taken during acute and convalescent COVID-19 were collected in the United States, Italy and Spain.

Sequencing was performed with immunoSEQ multiplex PCR; in TCRdb, only in-frame clones are kept and a portion is missing. The table shows some 200,000 clones, with about four fifths occurring only once. It was during active infection that Seattle patients were enrolled and then longitudinally followed. The length of the CDR3 is 13 residues. The V gene lost 4 bases and the J gene lost 4 bases, with 10 bases spanning the gap. CDR1 is MGHDK, CDR2 SYGVNS, per germline. This rearrangement joins TRBV25-1 to TRBJ1-1; D is uncertain. Sequenced: peripheral blood. The receptor was derived from a woman aged 80 or over with COVID-19, enrolled during active disease. The CDR3 bases are TGTGCCAGCAGTGCCCAGGTAGGCACTGAAGCTTTCTTT. Protein: CASSAQVGTEAFF.